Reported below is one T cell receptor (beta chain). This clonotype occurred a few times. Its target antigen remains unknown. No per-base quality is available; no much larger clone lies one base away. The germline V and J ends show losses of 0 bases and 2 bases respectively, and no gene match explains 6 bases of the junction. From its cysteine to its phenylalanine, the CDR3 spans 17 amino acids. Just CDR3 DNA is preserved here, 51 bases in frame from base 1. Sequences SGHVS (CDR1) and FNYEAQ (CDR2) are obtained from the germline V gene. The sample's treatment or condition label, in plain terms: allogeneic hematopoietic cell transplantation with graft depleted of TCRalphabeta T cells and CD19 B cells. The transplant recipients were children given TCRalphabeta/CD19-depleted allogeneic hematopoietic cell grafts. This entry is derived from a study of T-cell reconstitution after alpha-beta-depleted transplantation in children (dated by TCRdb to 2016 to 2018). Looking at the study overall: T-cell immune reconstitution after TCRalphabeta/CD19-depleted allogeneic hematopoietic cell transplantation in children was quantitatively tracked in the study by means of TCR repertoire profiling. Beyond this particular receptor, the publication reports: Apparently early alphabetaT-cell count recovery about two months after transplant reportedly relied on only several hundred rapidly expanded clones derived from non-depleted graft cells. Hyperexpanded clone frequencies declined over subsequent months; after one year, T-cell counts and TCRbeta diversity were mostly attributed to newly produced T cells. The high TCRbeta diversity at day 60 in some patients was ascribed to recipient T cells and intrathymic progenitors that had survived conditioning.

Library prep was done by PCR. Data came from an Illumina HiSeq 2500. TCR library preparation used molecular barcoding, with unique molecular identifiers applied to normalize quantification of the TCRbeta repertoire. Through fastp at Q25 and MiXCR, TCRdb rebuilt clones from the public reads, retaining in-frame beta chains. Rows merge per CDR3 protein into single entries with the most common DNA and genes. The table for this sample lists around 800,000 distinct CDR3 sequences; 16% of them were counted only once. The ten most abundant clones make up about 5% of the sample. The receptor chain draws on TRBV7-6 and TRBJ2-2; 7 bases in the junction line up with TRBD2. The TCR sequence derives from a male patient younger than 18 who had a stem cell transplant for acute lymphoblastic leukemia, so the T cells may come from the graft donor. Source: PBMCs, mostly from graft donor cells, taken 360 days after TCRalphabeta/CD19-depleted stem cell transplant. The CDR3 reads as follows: CASSLAQGGINTGELFF. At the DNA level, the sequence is TGTGCCAGCAGCTTAGCGCAGGGAGGGATTAACACCGGGGAGCTGTTTTTT.